These 22 T cell receptor beta chains were sequenced from one sample in a study of cytomegalovirus exposure and HLA in healthy donors (dated by TCRdb to about 2017). The library was prepared using the immunoSEQ multiplex PCR assay. For the multiplex PCR, a mixture combining 60 forward primers for TCR Vbeta segments and 13 reverse primers for TCR Jbeta segments was used. The immuneACCESS repertoire file appears here via TCRdb, limited to in-frame rearrangements. These files lack a portion of the clones; in checked studies, under half of the deficit traces to unresolved V genes, and the cause of the others is not known. The sample table on file contains approximately 210,000 clones. Approximately 0.98% of the sample is in the top ten clones. The sample taken for sequencing was PBMCs. The receptors originated from a woman aged 30 to 39 in good health and CMV-seropositive.

The rearrangement joins TRBV27 to TRBJ1-5; weak D call: TRBD1 (6 bases). The CDR3 contains 17 residues. Germline V gives CDR1 MNHEY, CDR2 SMNVEV (reference sequence). V lost 5 bases and J lost 0, with 17 bases in between. The CDR3 DNA is TGTGCCAGCAGTACATTGGACAGCTTATATAGCAATCAGCCCCAGCATTTT. This gives the protein CASSTLDSLYSNQPQHF.

V and J are TRBV10-3 and TRBJ2-2; no clear D gene. Looked up from germline, CDR1 is ENHRY and CDR2 is SYGVKD. V shed 7 bases and J shed 1 base, with 10 bases lying between them. The CDR3 has 14 amino acids. CDR3 DNA sequence: TGTGCCATCAACAACGCCCTGAACACCGGGGAGCTGTTTTTT. Protein: CAINNALNTGELFF.

The rearrangement joins TRBV7-2 to TRBJ1-1, with 8 bases fitting TRBD1. The CDR3 length is 14 residues. Germline V CDR1 and CDR2: SGHTA, FQGNSA. V lost 5 bases, J lost 5 bases, and 7 bases stayed unmatched. CDR3 residues: CASSGQGGGTEAFF. Written as DNA, the CDR3 is TGTGCCAGCAGCGGACAGGGAGGAGGGACTGAAGCTTTCTTT.

The J gene is TRBJ2-3, the V gene TRBV6-5; D might be TRBD2 (6 bases). CDR3 length: 15 residues. Germline V gives CDR1 MNHEY, CDR2 SVGAGI. V shed 4 bases and J shed 1 base, with 12 bases lying between them. The CDR3 sequence is CASSFRGLGTDTQYF. In DNA form, the CDR3 reads TGTGCCAGCAGTTTTCGGGGGTTGGGCACAGATACGCAGTATTTT.

The rearrangement uses TRBV19 and TRBJ1-5, with D unresolved. V was trimmed by 5 bases and J by 1 base, leaving 9 bases between them. CDR3 size: 14 residues. The germline V gene encodes CDR1 LNHDA and CDR2 SQIVND (reference sequence). DNA for the CDR3: TGTGCCAGTAGTGGGAGGGAGAGCAATCAGCCCCAGCATTTT. Its translation is CASSGRESNQPQHF.

The J gene is TRBJ2-7, the V gene TRBV5-4, with D perhaps TRBD1 (5 bases). Trimming left V 4 bases short and J 1 base short, with 12 bases between. Germline CDR1 reads SGHNT; CDR2 reads YYREEE (reference sequence). This CDR3 is built from 14 residues. The CDR3 is CASSADSKSYEQYF. CDR3 coding DNA: TGTGCCAGCAGCGCCGACAGTAAATCCTACGAGCAGTACTTC.

The V call is TRBV7-2, the J call TRBJ2-1; perhaps TRBD2 as D (6 bases). CDR3 length: 14 amino acids. Germline V lookup: CDR1 SGHTA, CDR2 FQGNSA. V shed 1 base and J shed 6 bases, with 10 bases lying between them. The CDR3 protein is CASSLGLASNEQFF. CDR3 nucleotides: TGTGCCAGCAGCTTAGGGCTAGCGAGCAATGAGCAGTTCTTC.

The rearrangement links TRBV12-2 to TRBJ2-4; the D segment call TRBD1 is taken from the table without a DNA check. TRBV12-2 is noted as a pseudogene. This CDR3 is 16 amino acids long. The CDR3 DNA sequence: TGTGCAAGTCGCTCAAAAAGGGACACCATGAAAAACATTCAGTACTTC. Its protein product is CASRSKRDTMKNIQYF.

The rearrangement links TRBV5-6 to TRBJ2-7; TRBD2 matches 10 bases. The CDR3 has 13 amino acids. In germline, CDR1 is SGHDT, CDR2 YYEEEE. The V and J ends lost 4 bases and 6 bases, in that order; junction bases with no gene match: 4. The CDR3 protein is CASSDERGGEQYF. The DNA of the CDR3 is TGTGCCAGCAGCGATGAGCGGGGGGGCGAGCAGTACTTC.

The chain joins TRBV10-2 to TRBJ2-7; 11 bases line up with TRBD2. In germline, CDR1 is WSHSY, CDR2 SAAADI. V shed 3 bases, J shed 3 bases, and the junction held 1 base outside the gene matches. The CDR3 is 14 residues long. The CDR3 protein is CASSEGTSGYEQYF. In DNA, the CDR3 is TGCGCCAGCAGTGAAGGGACTAGCGGCTACGAGCAGTACTTC.

The CDR3 protein is CASSASGTSTYEQYF. CDR3 nucleotides: TGTGCCAGCAGTGCATCCGGGACTAGTACCTACGAGCAGTACTTC. The chain employs TRBV27 and TRBJ2-7, with TRBD2 matching over 8 bases. Trimming cost V 5 bases and J 2 bases; bases outside gene matches: 8. Germline V gene data show CDR1 as MNHEY and CDR2 as SMNVEV (reference sequence). This CDR3 is 15 amino acids long.

V is TRBV11-2 and J is TRBJ2-7; 12 bases fit TRBD2. V gave up 5 bases and J gave up 5 bases; unmatched junction bases: 4. CDR3 length: 14 residues. Germline V gene data show CDR1 as SGHAT and CDR2 as FQNNGV. The CDR3 reads CASSPTSGSDEQYF. The CDR3, as DNA: TGTGCCAGCAGCCCGACTAGCGGGAGTGACGAGCAGTACTTC. Supplemented by reference TRBV11-2 and TRBJ2-7, the full variable domain reads EAGVAQSPRYKIIEKRQSVAFWCNPISGHATLYWYQQILGQGPKLLIQFQNNGVVDDSQLPKDRFSAERLKGVDSTLKIQPAKLEDSAVYLCASSPTSGSDEQYFGPGTRLTVT.

The genes are TRBV2 and TRBJ2-2, with D perhaps matching TRBD1 (5 bases). This CDR3 region has 15 residues. From germline, CDR1 is SNHLY and CDR2 FYNNEI. Trimming cost V 4 bases and J 4 bases, with 13 bases left between them. Here the CDR3 reads CASSGGRSVTGELFF. The CDR3 region has the DNA TGTGCCAGCAGTGGGGGCCGGTCGGTCACCGGGGAGCTGTTTTTT.

The chain carries TRBV5-1 and TRBJ2-1; possible D gene TRBD1, 6 bases. V lost 0 bases to trimming and J lost 0 bases, with 16 bases between them. In germline, CDR1 is SGHRS, CDR2 YFSETQ. This CDR3 has 18 amino acids. The CDR3 sequence is CASSLARKGVSSYNEQFF. CDR3 nucleotides: TGCGCCAGCAGCTTGGCGAGGAAGGGGGTGAGCTCCTACAATGAGCAGTTCTTC. Filled out from reference TRBV5-1 and TRBJ2-1, the complete variable domain reads KAGVTQTPRYLIKTRGQQVTLSCSPISGHRSVSWYQQTPGQGLQFLFEYFSETQRNKGNFPGRFSGRQFSNSRSEMNVSTLELGDSALYLCASSLARKGVSSYNEQFFGPGTRLTVL.

This chain joins TRBV6-5 and TRBJ2-5; D ambiguous. The J call may be mistaken, given a closer DNA end match to TRBJ2-7. Germline lookup yields CDR1 MNHEY and CDR2 SVGAGI. This CDR3 is built from 16 residues. The CDR3 region is CASSYSGRLGPYEQYF. CDR3 DNA: TGTGCCAGCAGTTACTCCGGCAGGTTGGGCCCCTACGAGCAGTACTTC.

The chain is built from TRBV5-1 and TRBJ2-5, with TRBD2 matching 9 bases. This CDR3 is built from 16 residues. V shed 0 bases, J shed 1 base, and the junction held 4 bases outside the gene matches. Germline V gives CDR1 SGHRS, CDR2 YFSETQ. In DNA, the CDR3 is TGCGCCAGCAGCTTGGCCACTAGCGGGCCCCAAGAGACCCAGTACTTC. It encodes CASSLATSGPQETQYF. Based on the CDR3 plus reference TRBV5-1 and TRBJ2-5, the full variable domain is KAGVTQTPRYLIKTRGQQVTLSCSPISGHRSVSWYQQTPGQGLQFLFEYFSETQRNKGNFPGRFSGRQFSNSRSEMNVSTLELGDSALYLCASSLATSGPQETQYFGPGTRLLVL.

The V call is TRBV15, the J call TRBJ1-2; 8 nucleotides match TRBD1. CDR1 is LNHNV and CDR2 is YYDKDF in the germline V gene (reference sequence). V gave up 0 bases and J gave up 0 bases; unmatched junction bases: 9. The CDR3 length is 18 residues. CDR3 in DNA: TGTGCCACCAGCAGAGATTACAGTGGACAGGGCGCTAACTATGGCTACACCTTC. It yields the protein CATSRDYSGQGANYGYTF.

The CDR3 nucleotides read TGTGCCAGCAGTTTAACGGGAGGATACGAGCAGTACTTC. Protein sequence: CASSLTGGYEQYF. V and J are TRBV28 and TRBJ2-7, with TRBD2 matching 7 bases. The CDR3 has 13 amino acids. Trimming removed 2 bases from V and 4 bases from J; junction bases left unmatched: 2. CDR1 is MDHEN, CDR2 SYDVKM, per germline.

The J gene is TRBJ2-5, the V gene TRBV28; 7 bases line up with TRBD1. There are 15 residues in the CDR3. Trimming removed 2 bases from V and 4 bases from J; junction bases left unmatched: 7. Per germline, CDR1 MDHEN and CDR2 SYDVKM. The CDR3 bases are TGTGCCAGCAGTTTAGTCCCCTACAGGGGAGAGACCCAGTACTTC. It codes for CASSLVPYRGETQYF.

V usage is TRBV11-2 and J usage is TRBJ1-2; 9 bases are a match to TRBD1. CDR3 size: 16 residues. Per germline, CDR1 SGHAT and CDR2 FQNNGV. V was clipped by 3 bases and J by 8 bases; unmatched bases: 13. DNA of the CDR3: TGTGCCAGCAGCTTGGACCCGCGGACAGGGGCGGGGGGCTACACCTTC. It yields the protein CASSLDPRTGAGGYTF.

The chain couples TRBV19 to TRBJ1-5, with TRBD1 matching over 8 bases. V lost 2 bases, J lost 6 bases, and 12 bases stayed unmatched. The CDR3 consists of 17 residues. Germline V CDR1 and CDR2: LNHDA, SQIVND (reference sequence). CDR3 sequence: CASSIMQGAHPFQPQHF. In DNA form, the CDR3 reads TGTGCCAGTAGTATAATGCAGGGGGCGCATCCTTTTCAGCCCCAGCATTTT.

V usage is TRBV5-1 and J usage is TRBJ1-1; 10 bases line up with TRBD1. J lost 4 bases, V lost 5 bases, and 5 bases had no gene match. This CDR3 spans 14 amino acids. Germline V lookup: CDR1 SGHRS, CDR2 YFSETQ. The CDR3 here is CASRGQGSSTEAFF. CDR3 coding DNA: TGCGCCAGCAGGGGACAGGGGTCGTCCACTGAAGCTTTCTTT.